This TCR beta chain is drawn from a study of cytomegalovirus exposure and HLA in healthy donors. Turning to this clone: Its antigen is currently unknown.

Whole-study findings and limits: Using the classifier, cytomegalovirus status was reportedly diagnosed with high specificity and sensitivity. In a later analysis, parvovirus B19, influenza, CMV and Epstein-Barr virus appeared linked to several top co-occurrence clusters.

The primer mix had 60 Vbeta and 13 Jbeta primers. Assay used: immunoSEQ multiplex PCR; TCRdb lists only in-frame clones, some missing. This sample has some 110,000 clones; around 75% occur once, and the top ten carry around 0.79%. CDR3 length: 14 residues. The germline CDR1 and CDR2 sequences are LNHDA and SQIVND (reference sequence). Trimming left V 6 bases short and J 0 bases short, with 11 bases between. The sequenced sample was PBMCs. The clonotype comes from a woman in her twenties or thirties in good health and CMV-seronegative. This chain connects TRBV19 to TRBJ1-1, with a weak D call TRBD1 (5 bases). CDR3 loop: CASSHGHMNTEAFF. CDR3 coding DNA: TGTGCCAGTAGCCACGGACATATGAACACTGAAGCTTTCTTT.